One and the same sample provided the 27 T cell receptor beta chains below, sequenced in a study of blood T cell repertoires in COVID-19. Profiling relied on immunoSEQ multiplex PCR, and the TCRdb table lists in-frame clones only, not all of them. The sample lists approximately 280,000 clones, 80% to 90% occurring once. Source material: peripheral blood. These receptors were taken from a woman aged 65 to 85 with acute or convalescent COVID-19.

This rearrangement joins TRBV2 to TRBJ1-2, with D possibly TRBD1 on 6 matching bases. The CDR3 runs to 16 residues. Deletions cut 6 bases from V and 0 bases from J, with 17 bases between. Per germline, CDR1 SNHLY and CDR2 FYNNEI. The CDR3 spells CASSVRQAVANYGYTF. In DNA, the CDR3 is TGTGCCAGCAGCGTCCGACAGGCCGTCGCTAACTATGGCTACACCTTC.

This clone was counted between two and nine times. This chain's CDR3 is CASSKAGTEAFF. The CDR3 nucleotides read TGTGCCAGCAGCAAAGCCGGCACTGAAGCTTTCTTT. The chain couples TRBV21-1 to TRBJ1-1. TRBV21-1 is a documented pseudogene. This CDR3 is 12 amino acids long.

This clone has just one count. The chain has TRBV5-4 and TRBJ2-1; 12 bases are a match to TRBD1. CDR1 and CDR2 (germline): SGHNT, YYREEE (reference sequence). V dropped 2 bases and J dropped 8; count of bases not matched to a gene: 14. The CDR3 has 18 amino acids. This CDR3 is CASSFRLTGTGGVDEQFF. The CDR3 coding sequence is TGTGCCAGCAGCTTTCGACTTACCGGGACAGGGGGCGTGGATGAGCAGTTCTTC. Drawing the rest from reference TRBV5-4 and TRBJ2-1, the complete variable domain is ETGVTQSPTHLIKTRGQQVTLRCSSQSGHNTVSWYQQALGQGPQFIFQYYREEENGRGNFPPRFSGLQFPNYSSELNVNALELDDSALYLCASSFRLTGTGGVDEQFFGPGTRLTVL.

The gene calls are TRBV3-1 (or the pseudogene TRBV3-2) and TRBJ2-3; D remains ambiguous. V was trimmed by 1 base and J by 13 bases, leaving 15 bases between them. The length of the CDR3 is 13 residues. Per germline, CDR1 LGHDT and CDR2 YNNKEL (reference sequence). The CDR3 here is CASSQVEELAKYF. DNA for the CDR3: TGTGCCAGCAGCCAAGTAGAGGAGCTGGCAAAGTATTTT.

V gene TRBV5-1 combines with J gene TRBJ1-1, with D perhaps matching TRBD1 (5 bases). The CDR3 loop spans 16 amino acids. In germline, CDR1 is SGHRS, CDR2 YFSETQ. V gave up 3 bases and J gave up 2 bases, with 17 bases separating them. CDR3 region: CASSSGGSNRNTEAFF. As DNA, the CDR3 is TGCGCCAGCAGCTCGGGGGGGAGTAACCGAAACACTGAAGCTTTCTTT.

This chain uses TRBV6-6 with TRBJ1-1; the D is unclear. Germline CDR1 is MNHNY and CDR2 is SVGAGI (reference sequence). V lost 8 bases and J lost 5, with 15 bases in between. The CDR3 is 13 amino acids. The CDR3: CASRAGSGTEAFF. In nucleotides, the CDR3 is TGTGCCAGCCGGGCCGGGTCGGGAACTGAAGCTTTCTTT.

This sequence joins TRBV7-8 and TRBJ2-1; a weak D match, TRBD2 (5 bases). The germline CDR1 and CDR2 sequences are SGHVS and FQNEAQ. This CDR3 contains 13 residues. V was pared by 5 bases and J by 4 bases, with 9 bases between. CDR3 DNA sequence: TGTGCCAGCAGCCCCCGGACTTACAATGAGCAGTTCTTC. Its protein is CASSPRTYNEQFF.

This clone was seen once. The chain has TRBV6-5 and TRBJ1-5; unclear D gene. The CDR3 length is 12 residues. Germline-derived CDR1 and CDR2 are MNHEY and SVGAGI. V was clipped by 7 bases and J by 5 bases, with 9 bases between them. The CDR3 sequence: CASMREDQPQHF. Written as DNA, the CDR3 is TGTGCCAGCATGCGGGAGGATCAGCCCCAGCATTTT.

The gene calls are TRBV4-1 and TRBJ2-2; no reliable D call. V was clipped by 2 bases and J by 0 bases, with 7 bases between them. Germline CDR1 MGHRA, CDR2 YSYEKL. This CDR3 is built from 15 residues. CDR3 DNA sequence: TGCGCCAGCAGCCAATCCGTATCGAACACCGGGGAGCTGTTTTTT. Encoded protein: CASSQSVSNTGELFF.

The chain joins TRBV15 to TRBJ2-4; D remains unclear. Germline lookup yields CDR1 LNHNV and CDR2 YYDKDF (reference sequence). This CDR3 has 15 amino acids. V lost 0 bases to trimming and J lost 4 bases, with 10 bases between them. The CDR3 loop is CATSRDPGVKNIQYF. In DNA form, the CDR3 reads TGTGCCACCAGCAGAGATCCTGGAGTAAAAAACATTCAGTACTTC.

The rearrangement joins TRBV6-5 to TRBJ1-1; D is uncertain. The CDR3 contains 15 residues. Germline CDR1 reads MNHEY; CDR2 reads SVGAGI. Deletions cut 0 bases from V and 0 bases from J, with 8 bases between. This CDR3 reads CASSYSNSLNTEAFF. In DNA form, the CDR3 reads TGTGCCAGCAGTTACTCGAACAGTTTGAACACTGAAGCTTTCTTT.

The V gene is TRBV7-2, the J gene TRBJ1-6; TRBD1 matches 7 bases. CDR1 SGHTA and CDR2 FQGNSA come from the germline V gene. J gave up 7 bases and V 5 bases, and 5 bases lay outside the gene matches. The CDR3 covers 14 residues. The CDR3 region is CASSIQGGNSPLHF. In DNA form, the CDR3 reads TGTGCCAGCAGCATCCAAGGGGGCAATTCACCCCTCCACTTT.

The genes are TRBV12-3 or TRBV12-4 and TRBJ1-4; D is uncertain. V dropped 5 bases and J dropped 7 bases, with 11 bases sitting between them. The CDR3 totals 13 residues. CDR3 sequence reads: CASSRGGSEKLFF. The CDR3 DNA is TGTGCCAGCAGTCGGGGAGGATCTGAAAAACTGTTTTTT.

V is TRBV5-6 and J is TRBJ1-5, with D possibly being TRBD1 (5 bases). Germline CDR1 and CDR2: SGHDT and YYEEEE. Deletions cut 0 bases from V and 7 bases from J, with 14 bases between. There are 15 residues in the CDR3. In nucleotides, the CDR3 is TGTGCCAGCAGCTTGGCCGGTGGGGGAGGCCAGCCCCAGCATTTT. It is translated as CASSLAGGGGQPQHF.

The CDR3 sequence: CASSFVGQGVDTQYF. Here the CDR3 DNA reads TGTGCCAGCAGCTTCGTCGGGCAGGGGGTAGATACGCAGTATTTT. V is TRBV5-6 and J is TRBJ2-3; TRBD1 agrees at 7 bases. J gave up 5 bases and V 2 bases, and 8 bases lay outside the gene matches. CDR3 length equals 15 residues. Germline V CDR1 and CDR2: SGHDT, YYEEEE. Drawing the rest from reference TRBV5-6 and TRBJ2-3, the complete variable domain is DAGVTQSPTHLIKTRGQQVTLRCSPKSGHDTVSWYQQALGQGPQFIFQYYEEEERQRGNFPDRFSGHQFPNYSSELNVNALLLGDSALYLCASSFVGQGVDTQYFGPGTRLTVL.

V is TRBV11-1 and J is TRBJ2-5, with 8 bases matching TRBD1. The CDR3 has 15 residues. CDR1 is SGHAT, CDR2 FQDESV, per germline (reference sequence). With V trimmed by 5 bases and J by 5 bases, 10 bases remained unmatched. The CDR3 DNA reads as TGTGCCAGCAGCACTCGGACAGGGTTGGTCGAGACCCAGTACTTC. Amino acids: CASSTRTGLVETQYF.

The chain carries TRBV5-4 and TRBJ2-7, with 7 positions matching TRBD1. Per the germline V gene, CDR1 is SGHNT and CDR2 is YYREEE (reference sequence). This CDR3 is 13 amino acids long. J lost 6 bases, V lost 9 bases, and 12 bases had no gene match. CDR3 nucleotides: TGTGCCACCAGTAAGACAGGGAACGGCGAGCAGTACTTC. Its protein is CATSKTGNGEQYF.

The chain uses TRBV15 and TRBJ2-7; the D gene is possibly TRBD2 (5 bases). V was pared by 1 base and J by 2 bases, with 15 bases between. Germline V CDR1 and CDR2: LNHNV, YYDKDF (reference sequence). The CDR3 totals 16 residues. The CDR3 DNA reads TGTGCCACCAGCAGAGGTGGACTCGGTCGCCCCTACGAGCAGTACTTC. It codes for CATSRGGLGRPYEQYF.

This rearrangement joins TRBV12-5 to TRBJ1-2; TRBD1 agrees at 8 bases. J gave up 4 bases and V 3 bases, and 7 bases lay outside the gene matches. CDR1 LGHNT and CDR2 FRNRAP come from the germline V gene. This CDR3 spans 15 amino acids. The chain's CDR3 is CASGLPTGGGYGYTF. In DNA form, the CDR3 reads TGTGCTAGTGGTTTACCCACAGGGGGAGGCTATGGCTACACCTTC. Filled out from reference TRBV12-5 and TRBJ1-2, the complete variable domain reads DARVTQTPRHKVTEMGQEVTMRCQPILGHNTVFWYRQTMMQGLELLAYFRNRAPLDDSGMPKDRFSAEMPDATLATLKIQPSEPRDSAVYFCASGLPTGGGYGYTFGSGTRLTVV.

The CDR3 DNA is TGTGCCAGCAGTTACTCCCAGGGGGTTACCGGGGAGCTGTTTTTT. Amino acids: CASSYSQGVTGELFF. This chain joins TRBV6-5 and TRBJ2-2, with 7 bases lining up with TRBD1. Germline trimming cut 0 bases from V and 5 bases from J; bases unmatched to any gene: 3. Germline CDR1 reads MNHEY; CDR2 reads SVGAGI. The CDR3 extends over 15 amino acids.

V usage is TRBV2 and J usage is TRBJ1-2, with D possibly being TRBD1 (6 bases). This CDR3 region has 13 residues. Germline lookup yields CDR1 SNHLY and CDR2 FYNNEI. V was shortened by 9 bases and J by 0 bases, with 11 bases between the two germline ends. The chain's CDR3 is CARGTPPNYGYTF. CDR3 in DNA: TGTGCCAGGGGGACACCTCCTAACTATGGCTACACCTTC.

CDR3 bases: TGCAGCGTTTCCCAAGGGGGGGTCGGCTACACCTTC. Its protein is CSVSQGGVGYTF. The chain couples TRBV29-1 to TRBJ1-2, with D tentatively TRBD1 (6 bases). This CDR3 has 12 residues. Between the trimmed V and J ends, which lost 5 bases and 8 bases, there was a span of 15 bases. Per the germline V gene, CDR1 is SQVTM and CDR2 is ANQGSEA.

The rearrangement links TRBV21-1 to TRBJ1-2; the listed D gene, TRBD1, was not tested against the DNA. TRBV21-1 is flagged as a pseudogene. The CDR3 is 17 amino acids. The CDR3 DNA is TGTGCCAGCAGCAGGGGGCTAGAGACTGAAGCTAACTATGGCTACACCTTC. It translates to CASSRGLETEANYGYTF.

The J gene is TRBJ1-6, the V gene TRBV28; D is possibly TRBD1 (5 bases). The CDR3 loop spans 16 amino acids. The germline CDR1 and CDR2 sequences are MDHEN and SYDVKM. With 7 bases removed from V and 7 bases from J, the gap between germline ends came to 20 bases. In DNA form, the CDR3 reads TGTGCCAGCACCCCCTCCGGGACTCCCGAAAATTCACCCCTCCACTTT. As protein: CASTPSGTPENSPLHF.

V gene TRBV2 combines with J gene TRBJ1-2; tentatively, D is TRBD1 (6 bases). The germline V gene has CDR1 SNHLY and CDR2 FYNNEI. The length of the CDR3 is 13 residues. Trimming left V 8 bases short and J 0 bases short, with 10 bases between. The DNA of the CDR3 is TGTGCCAGCCGCGGACAGACTAACTATGGCTACACCTTC. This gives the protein CASRGQTNYGYTF.

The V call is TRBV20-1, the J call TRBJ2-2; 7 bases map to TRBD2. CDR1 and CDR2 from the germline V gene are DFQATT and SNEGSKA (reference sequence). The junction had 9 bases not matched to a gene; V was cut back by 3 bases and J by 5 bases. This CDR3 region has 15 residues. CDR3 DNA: TGCAGTGCTAGTTCGTCGGGGGGTGGGACCGGGGAGCTGTTTTTT. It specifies CSASSSGGGTGELFF.

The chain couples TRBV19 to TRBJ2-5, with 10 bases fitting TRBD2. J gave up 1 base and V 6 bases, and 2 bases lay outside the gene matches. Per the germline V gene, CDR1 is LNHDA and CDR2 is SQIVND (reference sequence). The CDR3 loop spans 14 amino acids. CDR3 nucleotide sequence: TGTGCCAGTAGCACTAGCGGGGTCCAAGAGACCCAGTACTTC. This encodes CASSTSGVQETQYF.